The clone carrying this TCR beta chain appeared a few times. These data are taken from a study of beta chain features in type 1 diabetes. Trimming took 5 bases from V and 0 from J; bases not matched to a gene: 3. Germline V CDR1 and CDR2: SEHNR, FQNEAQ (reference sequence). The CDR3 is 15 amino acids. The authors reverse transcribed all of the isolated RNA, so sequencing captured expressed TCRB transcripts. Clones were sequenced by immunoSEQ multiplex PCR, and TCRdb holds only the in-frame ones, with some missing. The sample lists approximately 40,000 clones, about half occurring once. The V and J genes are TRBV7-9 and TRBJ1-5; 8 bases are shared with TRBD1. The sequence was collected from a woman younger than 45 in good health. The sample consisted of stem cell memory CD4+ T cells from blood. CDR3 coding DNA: TGTGCCAGCAGCGGTACAGGGGGTAGCAATCAGCCCCAGCATTTT. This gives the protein CASSGTGGSNQPQHF.